Detailed here is one T cell receptor (beta chain). This sample was included in a study of blood T cell repertoires in COVID-19. Study-level background: The samples span acute and convalescent COVID-19 from the United States, Italy and Spain. Sample material is recorded as cDNA or gDNA derived from T cells, B-cell-depleted T cells, or PBMCs.

CDR1 and CDR2 (germline): MRHNA, SNTAGT. The CDR3 is 16 residues long. Trimming at V came to 3 bases and at J to 0 bases, leaving 4 bases not matched to a gene. As originally analysed: Researchers report that nucleated cell counts were estimated from reference gene primer amplification. TCRdb keeps only in-frame clones here, not all; method: immunoSEQ multiplex PCR. V and J calls and clone size are those listed in that table; D and trimming were worked out from the DNA. Here the sample spans nearly 90,000 clones, 88% being singletons. Sequencing input: peripheral blood. This receptor was obtained from a man older than 75 with acute or convalescent COVID-19. This sequence joins TRBV6-4 and TRBJ2-3; 9 bases line up with TRBD2. CDR3 coding DNA: TGTGCCAGCAGTGAGGGAGCGGGAGGAAGCACAGATACGCAGTATTTT. Its translation: CASSEGAGGSTDTQYF.